This record covers a single T cell receptor (beta chain). Its cognate antigen is unknown. This CDR3 has 17 amino acids. This sample is drawn from a study of shared clonotypes between healthy human individuals. About the research overall: Researchers assigned three CD4 naive, three CD4 memory, two CD8 naive and one CD8 memory plate to each donor.

Around 32,000 T cell genomes, or around 0.2 ug DNA, went into the sorted-subset replicate PCRs. Repertoires were generated with immunoSEQ multiplex PCR, while TCRdb's copy carries only in-frame clones and drops some. The sample contains around 2,100,000 clones, over 85% of which appear only once. CD45RO-negative, CCR7-positively selected cells formed the naive CD8 fraction, excluding terminally differentiated effector memory CD45RA+ cells. Notes on the study in general: Of the naive CD4 clonotypes, 4% to 5% were shared across a handful of donors.

Sequencing used naive CD8+ T cells sorted from blood. The TCR was taken from a man between 18 and 29 years old in good health. The V gene is TRBV21-1, the J gene TRBJ2-5; no check of the table's D call, TRBD2, against the DNA was made. TRBV21-1 is listed as a pseudogene. The CDR3 protein is CASSKGPGGPFRETQYF. CDR3 sequence (DNA): TGTGCCAGCAGCAAAGGTCCGGGAGGGCCATTTCGGGAGACCCAGTACTTC.